These 7 T cell receptor beta chains share one sample of origin, sequenced in a study of human T cells and chemical hapten exposure. Time point noted: pre-sensitization, week 0. Documented treatment: therapeutic diphenylcyclopropenone sensitization with weekly scalp DPC. TCRdb processed the RACE reads anew with MiXCR; each CDR3 protein has one entry. This sample yields approximately 320,000 distinct CDR3 sequences, of which 4.5% to 5.5% are seen a single time; over 7% belongs to the top ten. The sequencing used whole blood, collected in connection with sensitization to the hapten diphenylcyclopropenone (DPC). These receptors all stem from a woman under 30 with alopecia areata. Some clones in this sample may be carry-over from other donors' samples.

This clonotype showed up many times. The chain recombines TRBV5-6 with TRBJ1-1; 7 bases map to TRBD1. CDR3 size: 16 residues. V shed 3 bases and J 5 bases; nucleotides not matched to a gene: 13. From germline, CDR1 is SGHDT and CDR2 YYEEEE. The CDR3 DNA follows: TGTGCCAGCAGCTCCCGATTGACAGGGTTGAGGACTGAAGCTTTCTTT. Protein product: CASSSRLTGLRTEAFF.

The V gene is TRBV6-1, the J gene TRBJ1-2; 8 bases line up with TRBD1. Per germline, CDR1 MNHNS and CDR2 SASEGT. The CDR3 covers 14 residues. After removal of 4 bases from V and 4 bases from J, the junction contained 5 bases not matched to a gene. The CDR3, as DNA: TGTGCCAGCAGTGCTCAGGGGGCTATCTATGGCTACACCTTC. It encodes CASSAQGAIYGYTF.

The V gene is TRBV9, the J gene TRBJ1-5; TRBD1 might be the D (5 bases). The CDR3 extends over 13 amino acids. The germline V gene has CDR1 SGDLS and CDR2 YYNGEE. Trimming pared 4 bases from V and 7 bases from J, leaving 12 bases between. The DNA for the CDR3 is TGTGCCAGCAGCTTGGAGGGGAAACAGCCCCAGCATTTT. Amino acid sequence: CASSLEGKQPQHF.

There are a few counts of this clonotype. The genes are TRBV11-3 and TRBJ2-1; D is undetermined. This CDR3 has 15 residues. From germline, CDR1 is SGHNT and CDR2 YENEEA. The ends were cut back, 1 base at V and 6 bases at J, with 13 bases in the middle. The CDR3 DNA follows: TGTGCCAGCAGCTTAGGGTTAGCTGTGGGCAATGAGCAGTTCTTC. It yields the protein CASSLGLAVGNEQFF. Full variable domain (missing parts from reference TRBV11-3 and TRBJ2-1): EAGVVQSPRYKIIEKKQPVAFWCNPISGHNTLYWYLQNLGQGPELLIRYENEEAVDDSQLPKDRFSAERLKGVDSTLKIQPAELGDSAVYLCASSLGLAVGNEQFFGPGTRLTVL.

Ten or more counts support this clonotype. The CDR3 bases are TGCGCCAGCAGCCAAGATAACTCCGGGAGCCCCTATGGCTACACCTTC. Its protein is CASSQDNSGSPYGYTF. The chain is built from TRBV4-3 and TRBJ1-2; D uncertain. Trimming removed 0 bases from V and 4 bases from J, with 15 bases in between. CDR3 length: 16 residues. Germline V gene lookup returns CDR1 LGHNA and CDR2 YSLEER.

This chain connects TRBV6-5 to TRBJ1-1; 7 bases map to TRBD1. The junction had 5 bases not matched to a gene; V was cut back by 7 bases and J by 3 bases. CDR1 is MNHEY and CDR2 is SVGAGI in the germline V gene. This CDR3 is 13 amino acids long. CDR3 in DNA: TGTGCCAGCACCAGGGGGGACGACACTGAAGCTTTCTTT. As protein: CASTRGDDTEAFF.

This clonotype was observed many times. The chain joins TRBV2 to TRBJ2-1; TRBD2 matches at 8 bases. J gave up 7 bases and V 7 bases, and 12 bases lay outside the gene matches. The CDR3 has 15 amino acids. CDR1 and CDR2 from the germline V gene are SNHLY and FYNNEI. The CDR3 nucleotides are TGTGCCAGCACCGGTAACGGGGGGGCCGAAAATGAGCAGTTCTTC. As protein: CASTGNGGAENEQFF. Full variable domain (missing parts from reference TRBV2 and TRBJ2-1): EPEVTQTPSHQVTQMGQEVILRCVPISNHLYFYWYRQILGQKVEFLVSFYNNEISEKSEIFDDQFSVERPDGSNFTLKIRSTKLEDSAMYFCASTGNGGAENEQFFGPGTRLTVL.